Listed below are T cell receptor beta chains from one sample, sequenced in a study of cytomegalovirus exposure and HLA in healthy donors. The protocol was immunoSEQ multiplex PCR, while the TCRdb copy is restricted to in-frame clones and leaves out a portion. The sample lists 300,000 to 400,000 clones; roughly 85% were seen once. What was sequenced was PBMCs. All receptors derive from a woman aged 18 to 35 in good health and CMV-seronegative. CDR3s include the opening cysteine and the closing phenylalanine or tryptophan. Each record gives: J gene, clone size, CDR3 length, V gene, D gene, CDR3 DNA, CDR3 protein. A D gene is named only where the DNA matches it firmly. Only some rows state a clone size, as once, few, many or a class for expanded clones.

j_call: TRBJ2-2
clone_size: -
cdr3_length: 16
v_call: TRBV11-3
d_call: -
cdr3_nt: TGTGCCAGCAGCCTGAGGGCTCAACGAGGGACCGGGGAGCTGTTTTTT
cdr3_aa: CASSLRAQRGTGELFF

j_call: TRBJ1-2
clone_size: -
cdr3_length: 18
v_call: TRBV11-2
d_call: TRBD1
cdr3_nt: TGTGCCAGCAGCTTCGATCTTCCGAGAAGACAGGGGTGGTATGGCTACACCTTC
cdr3_aa: CASSFDLPRRQGWYGYTF

j_call: TRBJ1-1
clone_size: -
cdr3_length: 15
v_call: TRBV5-1
d_call: TRBD1
cdr3_nt: TGCGCCAGCAGCAGCAACAGGGGGGTGAACACTGAAGCTTTCTTT
cdr3_aa: CASSSNRGVNTEAFF

j_call: TRBJ2-7
clone_size: -
cdr3_length: 11
v_call: TRBV27
d_call: -
cdr3_nt: TGTGCCAGCAGTCTAGGCTACGAGCAGTACTTC
cdr3_aa: CASSLGYEQYF

j_call: TRBJ2-4
clone_size: -
cdr3_length: 14
v_call: TRBV5-1
d_call: TRBD1
cdr3_nt: TGCGCCAGCAGCCCCGGGGACAGTAAAAACATTCAGTACTTC
cdr3_aa: CASSPGDSKNIQYF

j_call: TRBJ2-1
clone_size: -
cdr3_length: 15
v_call: TRBV5-4
d_call: TRBD1
cdr3_nt: TGTGCCAGCAGCTTGCGGGACAGGGGACACAATGAGCAGTTCTTC
cdr3_aa: CASSLRDRGHNEQFF

j_call: TRBJ2-7
clone_size: -
cdr3_length: 13
v_call: TRBV28
d_call: TRBD1
cdr3_nt: TGTGCCAGCAGACTCGACAGGGTTGGGGAGCAGTACTTC
cdr3_aa: CASRLDRVGEQYF

j_call: TRBJ1-1
clone_size: -
cdr3_length: 16
v_call: TRBV10-3
d_call: -
cdr3_nt: TGTGCCATCAGTGAGAGGATTGGGGGAGGCGGCACTGAAGCTTTCTTT
cdr3_aa: CAISERIGGGGTEAFF

j_call: TRBJ2-1
clone_size: -
cdr3_length: 18
v_call: TRBV11-1
d_call: -
cdr3_nt: TGTGCCAGCAGCACTACCGGGTGGGAGCGGGTGTGGGACAATGAGCAGTTCTTC
cdr3_aa: CASSTTGWERVWDNEQFF

j_call: TRBJ2-2
clone_size: -
cdr3_length: 14
v_call: TRBV6-1
d_call: -
cdr3_nt: TGTGCCAACAGGGAAGCAGACTACACCGGGGAGCTGTTTTTT
cdr3_aa: CANREADYTGELFF

j_call: TRBJ2-7
clone_size: -
cdr3_length: 16
v_call: TRBV5-1
d_call: -
cdr3_nt: TGCGCCAGCAGCTTGTACCCCGCCGGACAGAGATACGAGCAGTACTTC
cdr3_aa: CASSLYPAGQRYEQYF

j_call: TRBJ1-1
clone_size: -
cdr3_length: 14
v_call: TRBV19
d_call: -
cdr3_nt: TGTGCCAGTAGCAAAGAGAGGGTTTACACTGAAGCTTTCTTT
cdr3_aa: CASSKERVYTEAFF

j_call: TRBJ2-1
clone_size: -
cdr3_length: 15
v_call: TRBV30
d_call: -
cdr3_nt: TGTGCCTGGAGTAGGGCGGGCGTCCTCTACAATGAGCAGTTCTTC
cdr3_aa: CAWSRAGVLYNEQFF

j_call: TRBJ2-3
clone_size: -
cdr3_length: 15
v_call: TRBV28
d_call: TRBD2
cdr3_nt: TGTGCCAGCAGTAGAGCGGGAGGGGGAACAGATACGCAGTATTTT
cdr3_aa: CASSRAGGGTDTQYF

j_call: TRBJ1-5
clone_size: -
cdr3_length: 16
v_call: TRBV6-4
d_call: -
cdr3_nt: TGTGCCAGCAGTGACGAAATGACACCCCTCAATCAGCCCCAGCATTTT
cdr3_aa: CASSDEMTPLNQPQHF

j_call: TRBJ2-7
clone_size: -
cdr3_length: 13
v_call: TRBV27
d_call: TRBD2
cdr3_nt: TGTGCCACCTCAAGCGGGAGGGCGAACGAGCAGTACTTC
cdr3_aa: CATSSGRANEQYF

j_call: TRBJ1-5
clone_size: -
cdr3_length: 15
v_call: TRBV19
d_call: -
cdr3_nt: TGTGCCAGTAGTAGATCGGCCGGGGGCAATCAGCCCCAGCATTTT
cdr3_aa: CASSRSAGGNQPQHF

j_call: TRBJ2-7
clone_size: -
cdr3_length: 13
v_call: TRBV30
d_call: TRBD1
cdr3_nt: TGTGCCTGGGTACCGGGACAGACCTACGAGCAGTACTTC
cdr3_aa: CAWVPGQTYEQYF

j_call: TRBJ1-1
clone_size: -
cdr3_length: 16
v_call: TRBV19
d_call: TRBD1
cdr3_nt: TGTGCCAGTAGTATTATTTCGACAGGGGGTTTTACTGAAGCTTTCTTT
cdr3_aa: CASSIISTGGFTEAFF

j_call: TRBJ2-5
clone_size: -
cdr3_length: 16
v_call: TRBV11-2
d_call: TRBD2
cdr3_nt: TGTGCCAGCAGCTTATGGCTAGCGGGGCCTCAAGAGACCCAGTACTTC
cdr3_aa: CASSLWLAGPQETQYF

j_call: TRBJ1-1
clone_size: -
cdr3_length: 13
v_call: TRBV28
d_call: -
cdr3_nt: TGTGCCAGCCATGACAGGAGGAACACTGAAGCTTTCTTT
cdr3_aa: CASHDRRNTEAFF

j_call: TRBJ2-3
clone_size: -
cdr3_length: 13
v_call: TRBV29-1
d_call: -
cdr3_nt: TGCAGCGTTGACGGGGGTGGCACAGATACGCAGTATTTT
cdr3_aa: CSVDGGGTDTQYF

j_call: TRBJ2-7
clone_size: -
cdr3_length: 15
v_call: TRBV27
d_call: TRBD1
cdr3_nt: TGTGCCAGCAGTGAGACAGGGTATAGCTCCTACGAGCAGTACTTC
cdr3_aa: CASSETGYSSYEQYF

j_call: TRBJ2-3
clone_size: -
cdr3_length: 14
v_call: TRBV7-9
d_call: TRBD2
cdr3_nt: TGTGCCAGCAGCTTAGAAGCTAGCGGGGGTACGCAGTATTTT
cdr3_aa: CASSLEASGGTQYF

j_call: TRBJ2-3
clone_size: -
cdr3_length: 16
v_call: TRBV4-2
d_call: TRBD2
cdr3_nt: TGTGCCAGCAGCCAAGAAGCTAGCGGGGGGGCAGATACGCAGTATTTT
cdr3_aa: CASSQEASGGADTQYF

j_call: TRBJ2-1
clone_size: once
cdr3_length: 17
v_call: TRBV19
d_call: -
cdr3_nt: TGTGCCAGTAGTGCCCCCAGGGCGGAAAGCTCCTACAATGAGCAGTTCTTC
cdr3_aa: CASSAPRAESSYNEQFF

j_call: TRBJ2-3
clone_size: -
cdr3_length: 14
v_call: TRBV27
d_call: TRBD2
cdr3_nt: TGTGCCAGCAGTAAGACACCGGGACTAGCAAGAAAGTATTTT
cdr3_aa: CASSKTPGLARKYF

j_call: TRBJ1-2
clone_size: -
cdr3_length: 17
v_call: TRBV2
d_call: -
cdr3_nt: TGTGCCAGCAGTGACTCCAGGGAGGGTGGGACTAACTATGGCTACACCTTC
cdr3_aa: CASSDSREGGTNYGYTF

j_call: TRBJ2-2
clone_size: -
cdr3_length: 15
v_call: TRBV28
d_call: -
cdr3_nt: TGTGCCAGCAGTTTATGGCGGGACAGCACCGGGGAGCTGTTTTTT
cdr3_aa: CASSLWRDSTGELFF

j_call: TRBJ2-6
clone_size: -
cdr3_length: 18
v_call: TRBV11-3
d_call: TRBD2
cdr3_nt: TGTGCCAGCAGCTTAGGAGGCGGGAGGGCCTCTGGGGCCAACGTCCTGACTTTC
cdr3_aa: CASSLGGGRASGANVLTF

j_call: TRBJ2-1
clone_size: -
cdr3_length: 17
v_call: TRBV11-2
d_call: TRBD1
cdr3_nt: TGTGCCAGCAGCTCCCCTAACTGGACAGGGGGGTACAATGAGCAGTTCTTC
cdr3_aa: CASSSPNWTGGYNEQFF

j_call: TRBJ2-3
clone_size: -
cdr3_length: 14
v_call: TRBV29-1
d_call: TRBD1
cdr3_nt: TGCAGCGCCCCGTTAGGGGGCAGCGCAGATACGCAGTATTTT
cdr3_aa: CSAPLGGSADTQYF

j_call: TRBJ2-2
clone_size: -
cdr3_length: 14
v_call: TRBV15
d_call: -
cdr3_nt: TGTGCCACCAGCCCGGACAGGAACACCGGGGAGCTGTTTTTT
cdr3_aa: CATSPDRNTGELFF

j_call: TRBJ2-7
clone_size: -
cdr3_length: 14
v_call: TRBV5-1
d_call: TRBD2
cdr3_nt: TGCGCCAGCAGCTTGGGGGAGGGCCAGTACGAGCAGTACTTC
cdr3_aa: CASSLGEGQYEQYF

j_call: TRBJ2-1
clone_size: -
cdr3_length: 11
v_call: TRBV6-5
d_call: -
cdr3_nt: TGTGCCAGCAGTTATACGGGTGAGCAGTTCTTC
cdr3_aa: CASSYTGEQFF

j_call: TRBJ1-5
clone_size: -
cdr3_length: 14
v_call: TRBV27
d_call: -
cdr3_nt: TGTGCCAGCAGCCCGAGGGTAGGCAATCAGCCCCAGCATTTT
cdr3_aa: CASSPRVGNQPQHF

j_call: TRBJ1-1
clone_size: -
cdr3_length: 16
v_call: TRBV28
d_call: TRBD1
cdr3_nt: TGTGCCAGCAGCCCCCCCGGGACAGCGATGAACACTGAAGCTTTCTTT
cdr3_aa: CASSPPGTAMNTEAFF

j_call: TRBJ1-3
clone_size: -
cdr3_length: 13
v_call: TRBV29-1
d_call: -
cdr3_nt: TGCAGCGTTGATGCGGGCCTAGGAAACACCATATATTTT
cdr3_aa: CSVDAGLGNTIYF

j_call: TRBJ2-1
clone_size: once
cdr3_length: 14
v_call: TRBV27
d_call: TRBD2
cdr3_nt: TGTGCCAGCAGTATAAAGCGGGAGTACAATGAGCAGTTCTTC
cdr3_aa: CASSIKREYNEQFF

j_call: TRBJ1-1
clone_size: few
cdr3_length: 13
v_call: TRBV28
d_call: -
cdr3_nt: TGTGCCAGCAGTTTGGAGGTGAACACTGAAGCTTTCTTT
cdr3_aa: CASSLEVNTEAFF

j_call: TRBJ2-7
clone_size: few
cdr3_length: 16
v_call: TRBV6-5
d_call: TRBD1
cdr3_nt: TGTGCCAGCAGTTACGGGCTTGGAGACAGGGCCCACGAGCAGTACTTC
cdr3_aa: CASSYGLGDRAHEQYF

j_call: TRBJ1-3
clone_size: -
cdr3_length: 15
v_call: TRBV27
d_call: -
cdr3_nt: TGTGCCAGCAGTTCCTCGACAGACTCTGGAAACACCATATATTTT
cdr3_aa: CASSSSTDSGNTIYF